The T cell receptor beta chain described here comes from a study of low-dose radiotherapy and immunotherapy resistance in tumors. Indicated time point: before trial treatment. The study gave donors nivolumab, ipilimumab, aspirin, low-dose cyclophosphamide and low-dose radiotherapy. Patients qualified if they had advanced solid tumors that lacked tumor-infiltrating lymphocytes. PCR amplification of the TCRs was performed with Phusion for 20 PCR cycles, and it relied on a constant-region primer together with a V-primer adapter. TCRdb re-called the reads with MiXCR, one entry per CDR3 protein. The sample shows roughly 46,000 distinct CDR3 sequences, about 12% of them seen only once. This clonotype was detected many times. The sample consisted of PBMCs, taken before treatment. The clonotype comes from a female donor with ovarian cancer.

In DNA, the CDR3 is TGTGCCAGCAGCGGTTGGGTAGCCCAAGAGACCCAGTACTTC. Translated, it gives CASSGWVAQETQYF. The chain combines TRBV5-6 with TRBJ2-5; D ambiguous. There are 14 residues in the CDR3. The V gene's germline CDR1 is SGHDT and CDR2 YYEEEE. V gave up 4 bases and J gave up 1 base, with 11 bases separating them.